The entry below describes one T cell receptor (beta chain). The CDR3 is 16 residues long. Germline CDR1 and CDR2: MGHRA and YSYEKL. V lost 8 bases and J lost 0, with 17 bases in between. The protocol was immunoSEQ multiplex PCR, while the TCRdb copy is restricted to in-frame clones and leaves out a portion. The sample consists of 90,000 to 110,000 clones, over 75% of them appearing once. This sample stems from a study of blood T cell repertoires in COVID-19. Overall study: COVID-19 samples, acute and convalescent, were from the United States, Italy and Spain.

This receptor was obtained from a man aged 45-65 years with acute or convalescent COVID-19. The chain employs TRBV4-1 and TRBJ2-1, with D maybe TRBD2 (5 bases). The sample taken for sequencing was peripheral blood. The CDR3 bases are TGCGCCAGCTCCCAGGTCGGGGAAAGCTCCTACAATGAGCAGTTCTTC. Translating gives CASSQVGESSYNEQFF.